Following are 31 T cell receptor beta chains from one sample sequenced in a study of shared clonotypes between healthy human individuals. Assay: immunoSEQ multiplex PCR; the TCRdb copy retains only in-frame clones and omits some. The table records 600,000 to 800,000 clones, around 70% of them present only once. Sequencing input: memory CD4+ T cells sorted from blood. Noted subset: CD45RA-negative fraction. These receptors all come from a woman aged 25 to 39 in good health.

This chain joins TRBV18 and TRBJ2-1; no definite D call. Germline values: CDR1 KGHSH, CDR2 LQKENI. Trimming cost V 3 bases and J 9 bases, with 12 bases left between them. The CDR3 is 13 residues long. The CDR3 loop is CASSPILDFEQFF. In DNA form, the CDR3 reads TGTGCCAGCTCACCCATTCTCGACTTTGAGCAGTTCTTC.

The genes are TRBV10-2 and TRBJ1-4, with a possible D match to TRBD1 (5 bases). Germline CDR1 reads WSHSY; CDR2 reads SAAADI. Trimming stripped 6 bases from V and 3 bases from J, with 8 bases between. This CDR3 is built from 13 residues. CDR3 in amino acids: CASSPGPNEKLFF. As DNA, the CDR3 is TGCGCCAGCAGCCCAGGGCCTAATGAAAAACTGTTTTTT.

The chain combines TRBV27 with TRBJ2-7; 10 positions match TRBD2. The CDR3 length is 16 residues. V was pared by 2 bases and J by 0 bases, with 4 bases of the junction left unmatched. Looked up from germline, CDR1 is MNHEY and CDR2 is SMNVEV (reference sequence). CDR3 in amino acids: CASSLIPSGGSYEQYF. The CDR3 region has the DNA TGTGCCAGCAGTTTAATACCTAGCGGGGGCTCCTACGAGCAGTACTTC.

This clone appeared once. The chain recombines TRBV7-2 with TRBJ2-3; 12 bases align to TRBD2. This CDR3 comprises 13 residues. In germline, CDR1 is SGHTA, CDR2 FQGNSA. The ends lost 6 bases at V and 8 bases at J; junction bases unmatched: 3. The CDR3 loop is CASSPGLAGTQYF. The CDR3 DNA follows: TGTGCCAGCAGTCCGGGACTAGCGGGTACGCAGTATTTT.

The chain carries TRBV7-9 and TRBJ2-7; 8 nucleotides agree with TRBD2. V shed 2 bases and J 6 bases; nucleotides not matched to a gene: 9. The CDR3 is 15 amino acids. CDR1 is SEHNR, CDR2 FQNEAQ, per germline (reference sequence). CDR3 protein: CASSLSGRAISEQYF. CDR3 coding DNA: TGTGCCAGCAGCTTAAGCGGGAGAGCAATATCCGAGCAGTACTTC.

The rearrangement links TRBV7-9 to TRBJ2-2; D is possibly TRBD1 or TRBD2 (6 bases each). The CDR3 is 14 amino acids. CDR1 SEHNR and CDR2 FQNEAQ come from the germline V gene (reference sequence). Between the trimmed V and J ends, which lost 10 bases and 0 bases, there was a span of 12 bases. This CDR3 reads CANGGPANTGELFF. The CDR3 nucleotides read TGTGCCAATGGGGGGCCGGCGAACACCGGGGAGCTGTTTTTT.

The chain couples TRBV28 to TRBJ2-7; TRBD1 matches 9 bases. After removal of 6 bases from V and 2 bases from J, the junction contained 11 bases not matched to a gene. CDR3 size: 16 residues. Germline CDR1 and CDR2: MDHEN and SYDVKM. CDR3 DNA: TGTGCCAGCAGATCGCCCCCGGGACAGGGAGCCTACGAGCAGTACTTC. Translated: CASRSPPGQGAYEQYF.

The chain links TRBV7-2 to TRBJ1-3, with unresolved D. The CDR3 sequence is 16 residues long. The V end was cut by 1 base, the J end by 0 bases, with 10 bases between. The germline V gene encodes CDR1 SGHTA and CDR2 FQGNSA. CDR3 in amino acids: CASSLEASFSGNTIYF. The CDR3 DNA reads as TGTGCCAGCAGCTTAGAGGCCAGCTTCTCTGGAAACACCATATATTTT.

The sample holds a few counts of this clone. DNA for the CDR3: TGTGCCAGCAGTGCCATAGCCCGCTCCTACAATGAGCAGTTCTTC. Translated, it gives CASSAIARSYNEQFF. The chain links TRBV28 to TRBJ2-1; D not resolved. Trimming pared 5 bases from V and 0 bases from J, leaving 11 bases between. The CDR3 extends over 15 amino acids. Germline CDR1 is MDHEN and CDR2 is SYDVKM.

The rearrangement joins TRBV7-9 to TRBJ1-1; D gene unclear. The CDR3 length is 14 residues. Germline CDR1 SEHNR, CDR2 FQNEAQ (reference sequence). V lost 1 base and J lost 5, with 11 bases in between. The chain's CDR3 is CASSLVNSETEAFF. DNA of the CDR3: TGTGCCAGCAGCTTAGTTAACAGTGAGACTGAAGCTTTCTTT.

This clone was seen a few times. The chain carries TRBV9 and TRBJ1-3; D is undetermined. V was cut by 0 bases and J by 2 bases, with 12 bases left in between. Germline V CDR1 and CDR2: SGDLS, YYNGEE. This CDR3 has 16 amino acids. The CDR3 region is CASSVAREGPGNTIYF. For the CDR3, the DNA is TGTGCCAGCAGCGTAGCCCGCGAGGGCCCTGGAAACACCATATATTTT.

On this clone itself: The junction shows a germline mismatch at one end, possibly a read error. The rearrangement links TRBV28 to TRBJ2-7; 11 bases fit TRBD2. Germline V lookup: CDR1 MDHEN, CDR2 SYDVKM. This CDR3 region has 16 residues. The CDR3 nucleotides read TGTGCCAGCAGTCACAAAGGGACTAGCGGACCCTACGAGCAGTATTTC. This gives the protein CASSHKGTSGPYEQYF.

The chain recombines TRBV5-1 with TRBJ2-7; 11 bases map to TRBD2. Germline CDR1 and CDR2: SGHRS and YFSETQ. The J segment lost 5 bases and the V segment lost 8 bases, leaving 9 bases of the junction unmatched. The CDR3 spans 14 residues. CDR3 protein: CASSTGTSGDEQYF. The CDR3 DNA is TGCGCCAGTTCCACCGGGACTAGCGGAGACGAGCAGTACTTC.

This rearrangement joins TRBV11-2 to TRBJ1-2; the D is unclear. CDR3 length: 15 amino acids. CDR1 is SGHAT and CDR2 is FQNNGV in the germline V gene. V dropped 5 bases and J dropped 8 bases, with 21 bases sitting between them. In DNA, the CDR3 is TGTGCCAGCAGCGTGCGCTGGACTGGGGTTAAGGGCTACACCTTC. It yields the protein CASSVRWTGVKGYTF.

This sequence joins TRBV5-4 and TRBJ2-7; 8 positions agree with TRBD2. Per germline, CDR1 SGHNT and CDR2 YYREEE (reference sequence). The CDR3 covers 14 residues. The trim removed 4 bases at V and 4 bases at J, leaving 7 bases unmatched. In DNA form, the CDR3 reads TGTGCCAGCAGCAGGGGGACTAGTGGGTACGAGCAGTACTTC. Translated, it gives CASSRGTSGYEQYF.

This clone has only a few counts. This rearrangement joins TRBV15 to TRBJ1-5, with a weak D call TRBD1 (6 bases). This CDR3 is 15 amino acids long. Trimming pared 0 bases from V and 7 bases from J, leaving 13 bases between. Per germline, CDR1 LNHNV and CDR2 YYDKDF (reference sequence). The CDR3 DNA reads as TGTGCCACCAGCAGAGATCTCTCCAGGGGACAGCCCCAGCATTTT. It translates to CATSRDLSRGQPQHF.

V gene TRBV28 combines with J gene TRBJ1-2, with 8 bases aligning to TRBD1. Trimming removed 3 bases from V and 8 bases from J; junction bases left unmatched: 11. This CDR3 has 15 residues. The germline gives CDR1 MDHEN, CDR2 SYDVKM. The CDR3 loop is CASSFRSRGREGYTF. CDR3 DNA: TGTGCCAGCAGTTTTCGAAGCAGGGGGCGAGAGGGCTACACCTTC.

The chain joins TRBV5-1 to TRBJ2-5; 11 bases are a match to TRBD1. The ends lost 4 bases at V and 4 bases at J; junction bases unmatched: 6. CDR1 is SGHRS, CDR2 YFSETQ, per germline. This CDR3 is 15 amino acids long. The CDR3 reads CASSTSGTGGETQYF. CDR3 DNA: TGCGCCAGCAGCACCTCGGGGACAGGGGGAGAGACCCAGTACTTC.

The chain has TRBV5-1 and TRBJ1-1; D remains ambiguous. V gave up 4 bases and J gave up 3 bases, with 13 bases separating them. Germline V gene data show CDR1 as SGHRS and CDR2 as YFSETQ. The CDR3 spans 14 residues. DNA of the CDR3: TGCGCCAGCAGCCGGTCCTCGGACGACACTGAAGCTTTCTTT. Its translation is CASSRSSDDTEAFF.

The chain links TRBV18 to TRBJ1-2; 11 bases fit TRBD1. The CDR3 has 14 residues. V dropped 3 bases and J dropped 8; count of bases not matched to a gene: 5. CDR1 and CDR2 from the germline V gene are KGHSH and LQKENI. CDR3 in DNA: TGTGCCAGCTCACCTGGACAGGGGGCAGGGGGCTACACCTTC. Protein product: CASSPGQGAGGYTF.

A single count supports this clone. In the same sample, other DNA sequences code for this CDR3. CDR3 region: CASSGGLAGVNEQFF. In DNA form, the CDR3 reads TGTGCCAGCAGTGGTGGACTAGCGGGAGTGAATGAGCAGTTCTTC. V usage is TRBV2 and J usage is TRBJ2-1; 13 bases are a match to TRBD2. Germline CDR1 is SNHLY and CDR2 is FYNNEI. The CDR3 is 15 amino acids. V gave up 4 bases and J gave up 7 bases; unmatched junction bases: 4.

This clone showed up many times. The chain carries TRBV4-2 and TRBJ1-2; 7 bases align to TRBD1. Germline CDR1 and CDR2: LGHNA and YNFKEQ. This CDR3 is built from 15 residues. V shed 0 bases and J 3 bases; nucleotides not matched to a gene: 4. CDR3 nucleotide sequence: TGTGCCAGCAGCCAAGATACCAGGGGGGACTATGGCTACACCTTC. Translation: CASSQDTRGDYGYTF.

The V gene is TRBV7-9, the J gene TRBJ2-7; TRBD2 matches 9 bases. With 4 bases clipped from V and 5 bases from J, the junction kept 3 bases outside the gene matches. Germline V CDR1 and CDR2: SEHNR, FQNEAQ (reference sequence). CDR3 length equals 13 residues. The CDR3 reads CASSYSGSDEQYF. In DNA form, the CDR3 reads TGTGCCAGCAGCTATAGCGGGAGTGACGAGCAGTACTTC.

J is TRBJ1-1 and V is TRBV4-2, with D hard to call. CDR1 and CDR2 (germline): LGHNA, YNFKEQ. This CDR3 has 14 amino acids. Between the trimmed V and J ends, which lost 1 base and 10 bases, there was a span of 16 bases. This chain's CDR3 is CASSQAFDGVGAFF. CDR3 nucleotide sequence: TGTGCCAGCAGCCAAGCGTTTGACGGGGTGGGAGCTTTCTTT.

The chain recombines TRBV7-8 with TRBJ2-2; possibly TRBD2 for D (6 bases). The CDR3 length is 14 residues. V lost 4 bases and J lost 5, with 11 bases in between. Germline CDR1 reads SGHVS; CDR2 reads FQNEAQ. The CDR3 DNA reads TGTGCCAGCAGCTCGGGAGTTCGTACCGGGGAGCTGTTTTTT. It codes for CASSSGVRTGELFF.

The chain recombines TRBV25-1 with TRBJ1-4; the match to TRBD1 covers 8 bases. The length of the CDR3 is 18 residues. Germline CDR1 and CDR2: MGHDK and SYGVNS. V lost 5 bases, J lost 3 bases, and 14 bases stayed unmatched. The CDR3 region has the DNA TGTGCCAGCAGTAAACGACAGGGGTCGGGGCGAGCTAATGAAAAACTGTTTTTT. Protein product: CASSKRQGSGRANEKLFF.

This clone was counted once. The sample carries other DNA sequences with the same CDR3. This rearrangement joins TRBV6-6 to TRBJ1-2; D unresolved. The V end was cut by 2 bases, the J end by 4 bases, with 5 bases between. Germline loops: CDR1 MNHNY, CDR2 SVGAGI (reference sequence). This CDR3 region has 12 residues. CDR3 nucleotide sequence: TGTGCCAGCAGTTACGATGGCTATGGCTACACCTTC. Encoded protein: CASSYDGYGYTF.

CDR3 in DNA: TGCGCCAGCAGCGGTCTGACAGGGTATAAAGGGGAGACCCAGTACTTC. It translates to CASSGLTGYKGETQYF. The chain combines TRBV5-1 with TRBJ2-5; 7 nucleotides agree with TRBD1. CDR1 is SGHRS and CDR2 is YFSETQ in the germline V gene. This CDR3 has 16 residues. The ends lost 4 bases at V and 5 bases at J; junction bases unmatched: 14.

The chain uses TRBV7-8 and TRBJ1-5, with D unclear. CDR1 SGHVS and CDR2 FQNEAQ come from the germline V gene. V lost 5 bases and J 3 bases, leaving 17 bases between the germline ends. This CDR3 comprises 16 residues. CDR3 sequence (DNA): TGTGCCAGCAGCCCCTCTAGGGCAAGCCCCAATCAGCCCCAGCATTTT. Its protein product is CASSPSRASPNQPQHF.

The chain links TRBV9 to TRBJ2-1; no definite D call. CDR3 size: 14 residues. With 1 base removed from V and 0 bases from J, the gap between germline ends came to 5 bases. Germline values: CDR1 SGDLS, CDR2 YYNGEE. The CDR3 sequence: CASSVTVSYNEQFF. CDR3 nucleotides: TGTGCCAGCAGCGTAACCGTCTCCTACAATGAGCAGTTCTTC.

The chain couples TRBV5-1 to TRBJ2-5; 10 nucleotides agree with TRBD2. Germline V CDR1 and CDR2: SGHRS, YFSETQ. The CDR3 has 16 amino acids. With 4 bases clipped from V and 5 bases from J, the junction kept 11 bases outside the gene matches. CDR3 nucleotides: TGCGCCAGCAGCACCGGGACTAGCGAACGCGCGGAGACCCAGTACTTC. As protein: CASSTGTSERAETQYF.